This T cell receptor (beta chain) was recovered during a study of graft-versus-host responses after intestinal transplantation. The wider study: Transplantation in recipients was multivisceral, liver-intestinal, or isolated intestinal. Once they had received anti-thymocyte globulin induction, all recipients took tacrolimus and steroids for approximately 3 years. Findings of the study overall: Present in recipient marrow, GvH clones included some that appeared first in ileum or blood.

Following the reaction, CD3+CD4+ and CD3+CD8+ responders that were proliferating and CFSE-low underwent sorting. This clone has more than one count but fewer than ten. Germline V gene sequence: CDR1 MNHEY, CDR2 SMNVEV (reference sequence). CDR3 size: 16 residues. V was clipped by 5 bases and J by 0 bases, with 17 bases between them. Repertoires were generated with immunoSEQ multiplex PCR, while TCRdb's copy carries only in-frame clones and drops some. Among 10,000 or so clones listed, 25% to 30% were seen once. Sequences were derived from alloreactive CD4+ T cells from a mixed lymphocyte reaction culture, sampled before intestinal transplant. The subset denotes: CFSE-low proliferating T cells sorted from roughly six-day pre-transplant mixed lymphocyte reaction (GvH or HvG direction). The TCR originated in a human patient who received an intestinal transplant. The V gene is TRBV27, the J gene TRBJ2-7; D may be TRBD1 or TRBD2 (5 bases each). CDR3 amino acids: CASSPGWGTFSYEQYF. In DNA, the CDR3 is TGTGCCAGCAGTCCCGGATGGGGGACCTTCTCCTACGAGCAGTACTTC.